This TCR beta chain was obtained from a study of cytomegalovirus exposure and HLA in healthy donors. Germline V gene sequence: CDR1 SEHNR, CDR2 FQNEAQ (reference sequence). The V and J ends lost 8 bases and 6 bases respectively, with 15 bases between them. The CDR3 totals 13 residues. Researchers ran the PCR with 60 Vbeta and 13 Jbeta primers. The method was immunoSEQ multiplex PCR; TCRdb's version includes in-frame clones alone and lacks a portion of them. This repertoire shows around 150,000 clones, 70% to 85% found once; its top ten account for approximately 6.2%. This TCR came from a man aged 40-49 years in good health and CMV-seropositive. The sequenced sample consisted of PBMCs. The chain employs TRBV7-9 and TRBJ2-3, with no clear D. CDR3: CASGAPFLDTQYF. The CDR3 coding sequence is TGTGCCAGCGGAGCACCCTTCCTGGATACGCAGTATTTT.